These 22 T cell receptor beta chains came from one sample sequenced in a study of shared clonotypes between healthy human individuals. Produced via immunoSEQ multiplex PCR; TCRdb's table is partial and in-frame only. The sample yields around 1.6 million clones, around 98% seen once. Material for sequencing was naive CD4+ T cells sorted from blood. Sample subset: CD45RA+ positively selected. These receptors all come from a man aged 25-45 years in good health.

CDR3 nucleotide sequence: TGTGCCATCAGTGGGGGACTAGCTCCCACAGATACGCAGTATTTT. As protein: CAISGGLAPTDTQYF. V usage is TRBV10-3 and J usage is TRBJ2-3; 9 nucleotides agree with TRBD2. The CDR3 covers 15 residues. Germline CDR1 and CDR2: ENHRY and SYGVKD. The junction had 4 bases not matched to a gene; V was cut back by 4 bases and J by 2 bases.

This sequence joins TRBV19 and TRBJ2-4; 7 nucleotides match TRBD1. Germline V lookup: CDR1 LNHDA, CDR2 SQIVND (reference sequence). V lost 1 base to trimming and J lost 6 bases; unmatched junction nucleotides: 3. The CDR3 extends over 14 amino acids. The CDR3 DNA reads TGTGCCAGTAGTATAGGGCAGGGGGTAAACATTCAGTACTTC. Its protein product is CASSIGQGVNIQYF.

This clone was seen once. The chain is built from TRBV9 and TRBJ1-4; D ambiguous. Germline loops: CDR1 SGDLS, CDR2 YYNGEE. This CDR3 contains 16 residues. V lost 3 bases to trimming and J lost 3 bases, with 15 bases between them. In nucleotides, the CDR3 is TGTGCCAGCAGCGCGACTCCCTTTGCGGCTAATGAAAAACTGTTTTTT. This codes for CASSATPFAANEKLFF.

V gene TRBV6-6 combines with J gene TRBJ1-1; D remains unclear. The CDR3 length is 13 residues. Germline V gene data show CDR1 as MNHNY and CDR2 as SVGAGI (reference sequence). Between the trimmed V and J ends, which lost 0 bases and 7 bases, there was a span of 9 bases. The CDR3 DNA follows: TGTGCCAGCAGTTACTCGCAGGTCGGTGAAGCTTTCTTT. This sequence encodes CASSYSQVGEAFF.

The chain employs TRBV7-2 and TRBJ2-3; no clear D. V was cut by 7 bases and J by 0 bases, with 8 bases left in between. This CDR3 spans 13 amino acids. Germline CDR1 reads SGHTA; CDR2 reads FQGNSA. The CDR3 region is CASTLQSTDTQYF. CDR3 nucleotide sequence: TGTGCCAGCACCCTACAGAGCACAGATACGCAGTATTTT.

The rearrangement links TRBV5-1 to TRBJ2-7, with TRBD2 matching 11 bases. This CDR3 has 17 amino acids. CDR1 and CDR2 (germline): SGHRS, YFSETQ. Trimming took 4 bases from V and 2 from J; bases not matched to a gene: 11. Here the CDR3 DNA reads TGCGCCAGCAGCGCGAGACTAGCGGGAACGATAGCCTACGAGCAGTACTTC. Amino acids: CASSARLAGTIAYEQYF.

The chain links TRBV7-7 to TRBJ2-3; tentative D call: TRBD2 (7 bases). The CDR3 runs to 21 residues. In germline, CDR1 is SSHAT, CDR2 FNYEAQ (reference sequence). V was clipped by 5 bases and J by 4 bases, with 34 bases between them. The DNA of the CDR3 is TGTGCCAGCAGCCACGGGTACCGACTAGCAAGGACAGTCCCTTGGCCAGATACGCAGTATTTT. Translating it yields CASSHGYRLARTVPWPDTQYF.

The chain combines TRBV23-1 with TRBJ2-2; 9 bases are shared with TRBD2. TRBV23-1 is noted as an ORF with a role that remains uncertain. This CDR3 has 19 amino acids. V was clipped by 2 bases and J by 8 bases; unmatched bases: 18. CDR3 nucleotide sequence: TGCGCCAGCAGTCAAACATACCCGGGCCTACGCGGGAGGGTAGGGGAGCTGTTTTTT. Its protein product is CASSQTYPGLRGRVGELFF.

The chain recombines TRBV6-1 with TRBJ2-1, with D maybe TRBD2 (5 bases). The CDR3 has 11 residues. V was trimmed by 7 bases and J by 12 bases, leaving 13 bases between them. Germline CDR1 is MNHNS and CDR2 is SASEGT. The CDR3 nucleotides read TGTGCCAGCACTACACGGGGATCGCAGTTCTTC. Residues: CASTTRGSQFF.

V gene TRBV18 combines with J gene TRBJ2-1; D gene ambiguous. CDR3 size: 13 residues. With 6 bases removed from V and 4 bases from J, the gap between germline ends came to 10 bases. The germline CDR1 and CDR2 sequences are KGHSH and LQKENI. The CDR3: CASSLSKYNEQFF. The CDR3 nucleotides read TGTGCCAGCTCGCTATCCAAATACAATGAGCAGTTCTTC.

The chain uses TRBV6-5 and TRBJ1-2; D unresolved. Trimming stripped 10 bases from V and 4 bases from J, with 19 bases between. Looked up from germline, CDR1 is MNHEY and CDR2 is SVGAGI. This CDR3 is built from 14 residues. The CDR3 sequence is CATCPAERPYGYTF. As DNA, the CDR3 is TGTGCCACCTGCCCAGCCGAAAGACCCTATGGCTACACCTTC.

V usage is TRBV27 and J usage is TRBJ2-7; TRBD1 matches 7 bases. This CDR3 spans 14 amino acids. Trimming removed 2 bases from V and 2 bases from J; junction bases left unmatched: 3. Germline V gene lookup returns CDR1 MNHEY and CDR2 SMNVEV (reference sequence). DNA for the CDR3: TGTGCCAGCAGTTTAAAAGGGACAGCCTACGAGCAGTACTTC. As protein: CASSLKGTAYEQYF.

This chain joins TRBV5-1 and TRBJ2-3, with TRBD2 matching 7 bases. This CDR3 has 16 residues. Germline trimming cut 4 bases from V and 4 bases from J; bases unmatched to any gene: 12. Germline CDR1 reads SGHRS; CDR2 reads YFSETQ. The CDR3 nucleotides are TGCGCCAGCAGCGTAGCCCGGACGGGAGGATCAGATACGCAGTATTTT. Translation gives CASSVARTGGSDTQYF.

This clone occurred once. The V and J genes are TRBV28 and TRBJ2-2, with 10 bases matching TRBD2. Germline V lookup: CDR1 MDHEN, CDR2 SYDVKM. V dropped 6 bases and J dropped 4; count of bases not matched to a gene: 8. The CDR3 length is 16 residues. The CDR3 DNA is TGTGCCAGCAGGTTGACTAGCGGGTTCGGCACCGGGGAGCTGTTTTTT. Translation: CASRLTSGFGTGELFF.

V and J are TRBV11-2 and TRBJ2-5; D perhaps matches TRBD2 (5 bases). The length of the CDR3 is 12 residues. V was trimmed by 3 bases and J by 9 bases, leaving 11 bases between them. Looked up from germline, CDR1 is SGHAT and CDR2 is FQNNGV. CDR3 sequence: CASSFPFGAQYF. DNA of the CDR3: TGTGCCAGCAGCTTTCCTTTCGGGGCCCAGTACTTC.

The J gene is TRBJ1-4, the V gene TRBV25-1, with a possible D match to TRBD1 (5 bases). From germline, CDR1 is MGHDK and CDR2 SYGVNS. The CDR3 spans 14 residues. The V gene lost 1 base and the J gene lost 5 bases, with 8 bases spanning the gap. In DNA form, the CDR3 reads TGTGCCAGCAGTGAATTTGGGGGGAATGAAAAACTGTTTTTT. The encoded protein is CASSEFGGNEKLFF.

This chain uses TRBV5-1 with TRBJ2-1; a possible D gene is TRBD2 (7 bases). V was trimmed by 4 bases and J by 7 bases, leaving 15 bases between them. The CDR3 contains 14 residues. Germline assignment: CDR1 SGHRS and CDR2 YFSETQ. As DNA, the CDR3 is TGCGCCAGCAGCCCGGGGGGCGAGCAGAATGAGCAGTTCTTC. Translation gives CASSPGGEQNEQFF.

The chain couples TRBV5-4 to TRBJ1-5, with unresolved D. The CDR3 length is 13 residues. Germline-derived CDR1 and CDR2 are SGHNT and YYREEE (reference sequence). V gave up 2 bases and J gave up 3 bases, with 6 bases separating them. CDR3 in DNA: TGTGCCAGCAGCTTTGGCTCCAATCAGCCCCAGCATTTT. It yields the protein CASSFGSNQPQHF.

CDR3 in amino acids: CASSPTWGSGNTIYF. The CDR3 DNA follows: TGTGCCAGCAGTCCTACCTGGGGATCTGGAAACACCATATATTTT. The gene calls are TRBV2 and TRBJ1-3; D is ambiguous. The CDR3 sequence is 15 residues long. V was trimmed by 5 bases and J by 1 base, leaving 12 bases between them. CDR1 and CDR2 from the germline V gene are SNHLY and FYNNEI.

The chain combines TRBV5-1 with TRBJ2-3; D is unclear. Trimming stripped 0 bases from V and 2 bases from J, with 10 bases between. Germline V gene sequence: CDR1 SGHRS, CDR2 YFSETQ. This CDR3 contains 15 residues. The CDR3 bases are TGCGCCAGCAGCTTGGGAACCCTTGACACAGATACGCAGTATTTT. It is translated as CASSLGTLDTDTQYF.

The chain links TRBV2 to TRBJ1-1; D is uncertain. This CDR3 comprises 13 residues. V was cut by 6 bases and J by 0 bases, with 8 bases left in between. From germline, CDR1 is SNHLY and CDR2 FYNNEI. The CDR3 sequence is CASRTSMNTEAFF. The CDR3 DNA reads TGTGCCAGCAGGACAAGTATGAACACTGAAGCTTTCTTT.

The chain employs TRBV28 and TRBJ2-3; 7 bases align to TRBD1. V was clipped by 3 bases and J by 5 bases; unmatched bases: 8. Germline V gives CDR1 MDHEN, CDR2 SYDVKM. The CDR3 is made up of 15 amino acids. The CDR3 bases are TGTGCCAGCAGTTTTAGGACAGGCGGTCAAGATACGCAGTATTTT. It translates to CASSFRTGGQDTQYF.